These 4 T cell receptor beta chains were all obtained from the same sample, sequenced in a study of blood T cell repertoires in COVID-19. TCRdb's copy holds only in-frame clones and misses some; the assay was immunoSEQ multiplex PCR. The sample holds around 260,000 clones, roughly 90% seen once. Sequenced sample: PBMCs or T cells enriched from blood (not recorded which). These receptor sequences come from a woman in her twenties or thirties who had recovered from COVID-19.

In its sample, this clone was seen once. V gene TRBV7-3 combines with J gene TRBJ2-2, with 8 bases that match TRBD1. CDR1 and CDR2 (germline): SGHTA, FQGTGA. Losses at the gene ends were 5 bases for V and 4 bases for J; bases not matched to a gene: 6. This CDR3 is built from 15 residues. CDR3 sequence (DNA): TGTGCCAGCAGCCCGACAGGGGTTAGCACCGGGGAGCTGTTTTTT. This gives the protein CASSPTGVSTGELFF.

V and J are TRBV7-2 and TRBJ2-2; 9 positions match TRBD1. Trimming took 4 bases from V and 4 from J; bases not matched to a gene: 4. Germline-derived CDR1 and CDR2 are SGHTA and FQGNSA. The CDR3 is 15 residues long. The CDR3 nucleotides are TGTGCCAGCAGCTCCCCGACAGGGGGCACCGGGGAGCTGTTTTTT. Translated: CASSSPTGGTGELFF.

This clone was picked up one time. The V call is TRBV19, the J call TRBJ2-1, with 7 bases identical to TRBD2. This CDR3 has 15 amino acids. V lost 7 bases, J lost 10 bases, and 16 bases stayed unmatched. Per the germline V gene, CDR1 is LNHDA and CDR2 is SQIVND (reference sequence). CDR3 coding DNA: TGTGCCAGTACCGAGGGGCGGGAGTCCTTTAGGGAGCAGTTCTTC. This encodes CASTEGRESFREQFF. Drawing the rest from reference TRBV19 and TRBJ2-1, the complete variable domain is DGGITQSPKYLFRKEGQNVTLSCEQNLNHDAMYWYRQDPGQGLRLIYYSQIVNDFQKGDIAEGYSVSREKKESFPLTVTSAQKNPTAFYLCASTEGRESFREQFFGPGTRLTVL.

V is TRBV28 and J is TRBJ1-6; TRBD1 is a possible D gene (5 bases). This CDR3 has 13 residues. Trimming pared 5 bases from V and 8 bases from J, leaving 10 bases between. The V gene's germline CDR1 is MDHEN and CDR2 SYDVKM. The DNA for the CDR3 is TGTGCCAGCAGTCCAGGGTGGGATTCACCCCTCCACTTT. This translates into CASSPGWDSPLHF. Looking up the rest from reference TRBV28 and TRBJ1-6 gives the full variable domain: DVKVTQSSRYLVKRTGEKVFLECVQDMDHENMFWYRQDPGLGLRLIYFSYDVKMKEKGDIPEGYSVSREKKERFSLILESASTNQTSMYLCASSPGWDSPLHFGNGTRLTVT.